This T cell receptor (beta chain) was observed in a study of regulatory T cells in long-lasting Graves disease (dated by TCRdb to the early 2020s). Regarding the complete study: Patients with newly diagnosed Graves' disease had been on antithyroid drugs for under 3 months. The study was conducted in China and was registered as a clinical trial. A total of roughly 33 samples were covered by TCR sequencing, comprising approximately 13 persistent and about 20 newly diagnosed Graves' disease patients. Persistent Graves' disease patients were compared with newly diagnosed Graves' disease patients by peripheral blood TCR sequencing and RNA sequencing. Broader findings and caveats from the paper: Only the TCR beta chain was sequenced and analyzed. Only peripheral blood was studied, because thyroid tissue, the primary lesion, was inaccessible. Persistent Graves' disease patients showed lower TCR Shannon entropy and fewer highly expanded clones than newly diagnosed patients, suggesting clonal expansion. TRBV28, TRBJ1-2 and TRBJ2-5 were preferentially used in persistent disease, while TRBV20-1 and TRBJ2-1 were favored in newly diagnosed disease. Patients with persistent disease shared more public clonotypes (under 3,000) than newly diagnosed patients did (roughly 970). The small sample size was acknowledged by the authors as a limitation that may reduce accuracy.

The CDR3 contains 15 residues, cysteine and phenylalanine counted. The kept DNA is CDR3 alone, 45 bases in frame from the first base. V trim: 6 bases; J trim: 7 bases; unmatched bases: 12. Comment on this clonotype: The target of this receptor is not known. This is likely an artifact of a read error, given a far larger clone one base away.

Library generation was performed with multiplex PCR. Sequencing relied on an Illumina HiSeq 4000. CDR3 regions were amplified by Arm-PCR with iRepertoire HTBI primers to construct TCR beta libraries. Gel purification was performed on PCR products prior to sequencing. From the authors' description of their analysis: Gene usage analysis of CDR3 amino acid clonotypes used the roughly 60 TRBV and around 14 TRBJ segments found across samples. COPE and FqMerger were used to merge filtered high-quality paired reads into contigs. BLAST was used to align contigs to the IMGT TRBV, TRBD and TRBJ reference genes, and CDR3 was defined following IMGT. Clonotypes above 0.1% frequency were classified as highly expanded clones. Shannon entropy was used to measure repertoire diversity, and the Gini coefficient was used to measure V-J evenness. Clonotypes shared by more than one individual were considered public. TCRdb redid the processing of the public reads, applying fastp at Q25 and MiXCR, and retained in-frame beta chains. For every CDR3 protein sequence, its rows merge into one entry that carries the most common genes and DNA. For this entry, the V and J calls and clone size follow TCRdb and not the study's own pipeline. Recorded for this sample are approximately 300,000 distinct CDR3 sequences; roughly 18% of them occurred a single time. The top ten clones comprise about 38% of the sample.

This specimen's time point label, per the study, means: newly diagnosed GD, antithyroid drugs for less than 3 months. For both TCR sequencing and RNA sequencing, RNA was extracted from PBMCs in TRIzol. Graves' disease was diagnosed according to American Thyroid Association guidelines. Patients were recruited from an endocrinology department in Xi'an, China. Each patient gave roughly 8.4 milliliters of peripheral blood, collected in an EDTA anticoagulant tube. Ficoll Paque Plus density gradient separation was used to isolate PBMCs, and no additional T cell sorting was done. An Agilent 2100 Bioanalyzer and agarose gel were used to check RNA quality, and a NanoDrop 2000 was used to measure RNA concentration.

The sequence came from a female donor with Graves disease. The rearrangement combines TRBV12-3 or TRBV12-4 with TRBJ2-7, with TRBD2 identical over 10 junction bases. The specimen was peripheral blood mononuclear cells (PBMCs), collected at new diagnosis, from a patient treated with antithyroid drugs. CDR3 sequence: CASRSSGRSYNEQYF. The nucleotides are TGTGCCAGCAGGTCTAGCGGGAGATCCTACAATGAGCAGTACTTC.